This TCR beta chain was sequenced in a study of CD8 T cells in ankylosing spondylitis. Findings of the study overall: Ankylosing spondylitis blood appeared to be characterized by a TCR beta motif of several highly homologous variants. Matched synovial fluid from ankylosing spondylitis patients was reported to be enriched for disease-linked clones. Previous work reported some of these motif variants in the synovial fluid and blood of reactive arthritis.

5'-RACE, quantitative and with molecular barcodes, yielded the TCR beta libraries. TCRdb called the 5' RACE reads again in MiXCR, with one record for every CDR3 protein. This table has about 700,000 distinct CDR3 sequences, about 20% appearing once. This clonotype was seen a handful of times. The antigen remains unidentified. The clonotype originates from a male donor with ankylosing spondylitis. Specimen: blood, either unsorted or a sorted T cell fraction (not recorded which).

The CDR3 region is CAISEVQGITSSYNEQFF. CDR3 DNA: TGTGCCATCAGTGAGGTACAGGGGATAACCAGCTCCTACAATGAGCAGTTCTTC. The chain recombines TRBV10-3 with TRBJ2-1; 7 nucleotides match TRBD1. Trimming cost V 2 bases and J 0 bases; bases outside gene matches: 10. The CDR3 runs 18 residues. Germline CDR1 is ENHRY and CDR2 is SYGVKD.